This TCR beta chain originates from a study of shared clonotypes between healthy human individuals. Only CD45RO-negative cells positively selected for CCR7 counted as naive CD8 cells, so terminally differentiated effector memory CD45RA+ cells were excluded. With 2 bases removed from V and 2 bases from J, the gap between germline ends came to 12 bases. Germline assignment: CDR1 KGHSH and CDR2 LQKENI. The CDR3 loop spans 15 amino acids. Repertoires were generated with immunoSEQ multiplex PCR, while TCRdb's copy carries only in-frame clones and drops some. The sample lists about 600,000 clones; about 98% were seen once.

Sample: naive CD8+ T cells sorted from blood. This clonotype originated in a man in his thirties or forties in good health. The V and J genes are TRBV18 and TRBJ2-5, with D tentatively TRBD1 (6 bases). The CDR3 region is CASSPFDRQQETQYF. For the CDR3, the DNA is TGTGCCAGCTCACCATTTGACAGGCAACAAGAGACCCAGTACTTC.